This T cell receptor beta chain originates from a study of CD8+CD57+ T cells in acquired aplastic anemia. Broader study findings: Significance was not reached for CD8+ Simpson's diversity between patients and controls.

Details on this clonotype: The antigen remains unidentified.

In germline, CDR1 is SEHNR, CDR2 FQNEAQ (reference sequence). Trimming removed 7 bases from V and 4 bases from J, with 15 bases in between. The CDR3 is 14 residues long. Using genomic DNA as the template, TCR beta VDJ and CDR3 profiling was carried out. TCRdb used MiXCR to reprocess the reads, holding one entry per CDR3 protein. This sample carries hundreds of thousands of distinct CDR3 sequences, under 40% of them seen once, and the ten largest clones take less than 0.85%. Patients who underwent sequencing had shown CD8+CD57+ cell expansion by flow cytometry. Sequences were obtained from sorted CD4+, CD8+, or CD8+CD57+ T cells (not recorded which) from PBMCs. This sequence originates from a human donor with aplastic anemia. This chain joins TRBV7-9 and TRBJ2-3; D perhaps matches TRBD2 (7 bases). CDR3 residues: CASTSGGKADTQYF. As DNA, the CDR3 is TGTGCCAGCACCTCGGGGGGCAAAGCAGATACGCAGTATTTT.